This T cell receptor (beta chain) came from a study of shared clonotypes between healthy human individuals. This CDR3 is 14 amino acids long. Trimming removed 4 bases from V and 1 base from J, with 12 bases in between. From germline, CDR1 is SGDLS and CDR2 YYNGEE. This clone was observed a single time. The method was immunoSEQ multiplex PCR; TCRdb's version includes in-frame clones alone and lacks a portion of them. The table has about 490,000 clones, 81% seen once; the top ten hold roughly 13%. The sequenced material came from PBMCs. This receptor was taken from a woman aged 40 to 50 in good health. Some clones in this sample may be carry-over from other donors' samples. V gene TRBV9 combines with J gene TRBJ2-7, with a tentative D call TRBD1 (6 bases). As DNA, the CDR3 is TGTGCCAGCAGCTCCCGAGACAGGTCCTACGAGCAGTACTTC. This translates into CASSSRDRSYEQYF.